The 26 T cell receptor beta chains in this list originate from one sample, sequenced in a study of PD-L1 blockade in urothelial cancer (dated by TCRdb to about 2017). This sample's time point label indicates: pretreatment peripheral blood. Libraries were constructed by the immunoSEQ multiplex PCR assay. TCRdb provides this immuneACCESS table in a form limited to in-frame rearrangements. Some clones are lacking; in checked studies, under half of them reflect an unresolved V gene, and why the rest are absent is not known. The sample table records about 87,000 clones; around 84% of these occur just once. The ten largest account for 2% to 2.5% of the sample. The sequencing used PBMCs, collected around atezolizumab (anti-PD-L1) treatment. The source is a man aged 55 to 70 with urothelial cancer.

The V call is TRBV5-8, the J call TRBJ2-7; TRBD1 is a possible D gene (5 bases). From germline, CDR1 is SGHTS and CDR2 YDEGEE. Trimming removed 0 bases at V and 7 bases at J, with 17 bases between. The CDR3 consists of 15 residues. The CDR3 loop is CASSLGKGLSREQYF. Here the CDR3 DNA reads TGTGCCAGCAGCTTGGGTAAGGGGCTCTCGAGAGAGCAGTACTTC.

Written as DNA, the CDR3 is TGTGCCAGCACCCATAGCGGGAACGAGCAGTACTTC. Residues: CASTHSGNEQYF. The V and J genes are TRBV28 and TRBJ2-7; 8 nucleotides line up with TRBD2. The CDR3 extends over 12 amino acids. J was trimmed by 5 bases and V by 7 bases; bases with no gene match: 4. Germline CDR1 MDHEN, CDR2 SYDVKM. Complete variable domain (other parts from reference TRBV28 and TRBJ2-7): DVKVTQSSRYLVKRTGEKVFLECVQDMDHENMFWYRQDPGLGLRLIYFSYDVKMKEKGDIPEGYSVSREKKERFSLILESASTNQTSMYLCASTHSGNEQYFGPGTRLTVT.

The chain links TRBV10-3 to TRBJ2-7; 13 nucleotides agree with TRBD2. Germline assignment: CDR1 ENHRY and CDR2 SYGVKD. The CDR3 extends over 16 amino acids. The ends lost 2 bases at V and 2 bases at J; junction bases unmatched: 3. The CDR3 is CAISEPGTSGTYEQYF. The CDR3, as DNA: TGTGCCATCAGTGAGCCGGGGACTAGCGGGACCTACGAGCAGTACTTC.

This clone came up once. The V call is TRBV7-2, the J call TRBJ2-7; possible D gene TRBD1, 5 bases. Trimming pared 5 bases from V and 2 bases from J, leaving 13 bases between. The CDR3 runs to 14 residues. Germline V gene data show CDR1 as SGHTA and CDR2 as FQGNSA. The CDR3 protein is CASSPRQYPYEQYF. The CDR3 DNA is TGTGCCAGCAGCCCTAGACAGTATCCCTACGAGCAGTACTTC.

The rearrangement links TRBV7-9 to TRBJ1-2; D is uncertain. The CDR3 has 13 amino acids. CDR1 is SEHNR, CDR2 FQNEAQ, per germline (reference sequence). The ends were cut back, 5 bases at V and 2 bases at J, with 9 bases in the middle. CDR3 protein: CASSPGQNYGYTF. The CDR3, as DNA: TGTGCCAGCAGCCCAGGCCAGAACTATGGCTACACCTTC. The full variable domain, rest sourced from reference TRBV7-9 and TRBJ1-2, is DTGVSQNPRHKITKRGQNVTFRCDPISEHNRLYWYRQTLGQGPEFLTYFQNEAQLEKSRLLSDRFSAERPKGSFSTLEIQRTEQGDSAMYLCASSPGQNYGYTFGSGTRLTVV.

The CDR3 here is CASSTTSGHNEQFF. The CDR3 bases are TGTGCCAGTAGTACGACTAGCGGACACAATGAGCAGTTCTTC. The rearrangement joins TRBV19 to TRBJ2-1; TRBD2 matches at 9 bases. V dropped 4 bases and J dropped 5; count of bases not matched to a gene: 3. Per the germline V gene, CDR1 is LNHDA and CDR2 is SQIVND (reference sequence). CDR3 size: 14 residues.

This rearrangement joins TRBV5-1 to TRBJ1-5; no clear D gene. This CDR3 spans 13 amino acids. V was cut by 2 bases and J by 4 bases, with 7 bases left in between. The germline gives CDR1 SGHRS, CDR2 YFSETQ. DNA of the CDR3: TGCGCCAGCAGCTTTTCCGGGAATCAGCCCCAGCATTTT. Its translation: CASSFSGNQPQHF.

This CDR3 is CASSLVRDRRGADTQYF. In nucleotides, the CDR3 is TGTGCCAGCAGCTTAGTCAGGGACAGGAGAGGGGCAGATACGCAGTATTTT. This chain links TRBV7-2 with TRBJ2-3; the match to TRBD1 covers 8 bases. The CDR3 sequence is 17 residues long. Trimming at V came to 1 base and at J to 4 bases, leaving 10 bases not matched to a gene. Germline V lookup: CDR1 SGHTA, CDR2 FQGNSA.

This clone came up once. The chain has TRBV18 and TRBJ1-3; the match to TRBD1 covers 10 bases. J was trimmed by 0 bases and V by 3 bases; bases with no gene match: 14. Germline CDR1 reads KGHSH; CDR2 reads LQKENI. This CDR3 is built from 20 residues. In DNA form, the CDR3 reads TGTGCCAGCTCACCCACGATGGGGGACAGGGGATCGAGCTCTGGAAACACCATATATTTT. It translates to CASSPTMGDRGSSSGNTIYF.

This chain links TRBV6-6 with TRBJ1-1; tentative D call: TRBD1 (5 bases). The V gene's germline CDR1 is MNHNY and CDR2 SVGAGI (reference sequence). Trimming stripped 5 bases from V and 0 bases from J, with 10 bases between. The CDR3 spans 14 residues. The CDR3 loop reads CASSGRTMNTEAFF. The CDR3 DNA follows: TGTGCCAGCAGTGGACGGACAATGAACACTGAAGCTTTCTTT.

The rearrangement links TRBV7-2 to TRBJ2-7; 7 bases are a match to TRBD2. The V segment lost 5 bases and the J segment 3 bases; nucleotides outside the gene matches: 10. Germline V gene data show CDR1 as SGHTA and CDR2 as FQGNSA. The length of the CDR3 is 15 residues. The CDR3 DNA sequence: TGTGCCAGCAGCCTCGGGGCTAGCGGTTTCTACGAGCAGTACTTC. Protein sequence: CASSLGASGFYEQYF.

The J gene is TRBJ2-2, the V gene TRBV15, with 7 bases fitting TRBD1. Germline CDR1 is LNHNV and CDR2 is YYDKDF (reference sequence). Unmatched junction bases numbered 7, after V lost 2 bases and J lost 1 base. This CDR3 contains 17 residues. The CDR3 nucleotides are TGTGCCACCAGCAGATCGGGACAGACAATGAACACCGGGGAGCTGTTTTTT. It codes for CATSRSGQTMNTGELFF.

Here the CDR3 DNA reads TGTGCCAGCAGCCGGGACAGGGACCTCACCGGGGAGCTGTTTTTT. It specifies CASSRDRDLTGELFF. J is TRBJ2-2 and V is TRBV5-6; TRBD1 matches 9 bases. Losses at the gene ends were 4 bases for V and 4 bases for J; bases not matched to a gene: 5. The CDR3 contains 15 residues. Germline CDR1 and CDR2: SGHDT and YYEEEE.

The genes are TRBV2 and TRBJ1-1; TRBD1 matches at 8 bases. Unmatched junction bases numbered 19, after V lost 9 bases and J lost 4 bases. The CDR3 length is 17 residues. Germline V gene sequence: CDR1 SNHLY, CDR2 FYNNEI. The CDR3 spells CARGDPLSGGAGTEAFF. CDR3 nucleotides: TGTGCCAGGGGTGACCCTCTCTCAGGGGGCGCAGGCACTGAAGCTTTCTTT.

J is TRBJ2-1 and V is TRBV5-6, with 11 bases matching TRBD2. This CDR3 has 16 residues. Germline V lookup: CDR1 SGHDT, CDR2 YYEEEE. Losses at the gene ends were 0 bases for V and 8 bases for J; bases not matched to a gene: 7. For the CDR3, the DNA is TGTGCCAGCAGCTTGGTCCGGCTAGCGGGAGGAGATGAGCAGTTCTTC. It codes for CASSLVRLAGGDEQFF.

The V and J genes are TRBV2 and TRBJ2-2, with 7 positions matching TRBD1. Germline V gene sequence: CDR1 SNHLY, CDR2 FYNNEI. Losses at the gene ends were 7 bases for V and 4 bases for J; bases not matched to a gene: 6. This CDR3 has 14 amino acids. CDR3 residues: CASMGQGVTGELFF. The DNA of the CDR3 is TGTGCCAGCATGGGGCAGGGGGTCACCGGGGAGCTGTTTTTT.

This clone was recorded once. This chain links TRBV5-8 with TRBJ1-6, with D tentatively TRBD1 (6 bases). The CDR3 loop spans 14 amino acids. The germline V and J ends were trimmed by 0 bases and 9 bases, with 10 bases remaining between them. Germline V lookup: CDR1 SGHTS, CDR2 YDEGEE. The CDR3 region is CASSLGQVVSPLHF. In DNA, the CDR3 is TGTGCCAGCAGCTTGGGACAGGTTGTTTCACCCCTCCACTTT.

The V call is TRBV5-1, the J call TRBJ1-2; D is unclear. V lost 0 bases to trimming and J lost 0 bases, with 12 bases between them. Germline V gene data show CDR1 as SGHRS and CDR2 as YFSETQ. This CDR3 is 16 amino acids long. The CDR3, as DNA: TGCGCCAGCAGCTTGGAATCCCCGAGAGCTAACTATGGCTACACCTTC. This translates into CASSLESPRANYGYTF.

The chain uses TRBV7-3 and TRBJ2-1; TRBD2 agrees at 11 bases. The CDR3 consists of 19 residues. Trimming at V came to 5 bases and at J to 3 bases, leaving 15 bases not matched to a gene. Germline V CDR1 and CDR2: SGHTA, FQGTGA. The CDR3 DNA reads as TGTGCCAGCAGCAAAGGCGCAGGGAGACTAGCGGGGAGCTACAATGAGCAGTTCTTC. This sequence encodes CASSKGAGRLAGSYNEQFF. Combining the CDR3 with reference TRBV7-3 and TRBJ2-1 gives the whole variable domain GAGVSQTPSNKVTEKGKYVELRCDPISGHTALYWYRQSLGQGPEFLIYFQGTGAADDSGLPNDRFFAVRPEGSVSTLKIQRTERGDSAVYLCASSKGAGRLAGSYNEQFFGPGTRLTVL.

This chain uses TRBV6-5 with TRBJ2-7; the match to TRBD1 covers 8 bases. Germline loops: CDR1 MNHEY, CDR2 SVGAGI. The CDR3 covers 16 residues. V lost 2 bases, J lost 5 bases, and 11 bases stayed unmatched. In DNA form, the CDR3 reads TGTGCCAGCAGTTACGGGAGACAGGGGACCCTCAACGAGCAGTACTTC. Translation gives CASSYGRQGTLNEQYF.

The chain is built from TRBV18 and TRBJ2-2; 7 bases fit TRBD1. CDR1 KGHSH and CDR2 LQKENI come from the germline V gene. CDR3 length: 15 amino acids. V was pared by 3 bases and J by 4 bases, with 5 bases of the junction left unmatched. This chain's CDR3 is CASSPDRISTGELFF. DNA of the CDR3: TGTGCCAGCTCACCGGACAGGATTTCCACCGGGGAGCTGTTTTTT.

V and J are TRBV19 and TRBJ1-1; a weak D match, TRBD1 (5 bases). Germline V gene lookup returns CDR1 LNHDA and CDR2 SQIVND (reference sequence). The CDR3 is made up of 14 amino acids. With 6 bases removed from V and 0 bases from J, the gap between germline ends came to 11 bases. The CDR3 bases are TGTGCCAGTAGAGTACAGGACATGAACACTGAAGCTTTCTTT. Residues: CASRVQDMNTEAFF.

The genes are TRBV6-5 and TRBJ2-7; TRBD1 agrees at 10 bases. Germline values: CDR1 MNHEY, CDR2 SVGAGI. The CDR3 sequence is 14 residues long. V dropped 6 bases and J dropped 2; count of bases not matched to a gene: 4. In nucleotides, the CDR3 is TGTGCCAGCAGCCCAGACAGGGGGCCCTACGAGCAGTACTTC. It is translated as CASSPDRGPYEQYF.

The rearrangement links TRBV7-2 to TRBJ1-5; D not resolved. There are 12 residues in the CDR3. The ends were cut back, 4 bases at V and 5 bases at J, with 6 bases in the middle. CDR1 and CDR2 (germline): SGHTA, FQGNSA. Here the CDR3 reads CASSSDYQPQHF. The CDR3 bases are TGTGCCAGCAGCTCCGACTATCAGCCCCAGCATTTT.

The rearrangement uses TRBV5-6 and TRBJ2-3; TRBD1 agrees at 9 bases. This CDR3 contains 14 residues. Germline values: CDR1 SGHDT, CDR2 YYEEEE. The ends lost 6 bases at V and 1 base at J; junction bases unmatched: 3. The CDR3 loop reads CASKWTGGTDTQYF. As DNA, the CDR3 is TGTGCCAGCAAGTGGACAGGGGGCACAGATACGCAGTATTTT.

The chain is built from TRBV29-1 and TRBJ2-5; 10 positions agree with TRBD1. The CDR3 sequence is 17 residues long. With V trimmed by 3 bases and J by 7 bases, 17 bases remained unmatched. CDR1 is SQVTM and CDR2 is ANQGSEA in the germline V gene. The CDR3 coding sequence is TGCAGCGTTGATCTCATCCGGGACAGGGGAATTCATGGGACCCAGTACTTC. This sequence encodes CSVDLIRDRGIHGTQYF.